Given below is one TCR beta chain in context. The target antigen is unknown. Assay used: immunoSEQ multiplex PCR; TCRdb lists only in-frame clones, some missing. The table has 70,000 to 80,000 clones, about 93% seen once; the top ten hold 6.5% to 8%. Every patient relapsed after autologous stem cell transplantation, and brentuximab vedotin exposure varied. These data come from a study of PD-1 blockade in classical Hodgkin lymphoma. Whole-study findings and limits: Before treatment, TCR diversity in newly diagnosed patients was reportedly lower than in healthy donors. There was a significant rise in CD4+ TCR diversity by C4D1, with no such rise for CD8+. Patients with an early start, nivolumab under 1 year after ASCT, were excluded. Patients with a complete response exhibited baseline diversity comparable to newly diagnosed patients.

The specimen was peripheral blood mononuclear cells (PBMCs), collected at baseline. The TCR originated in a human donor with classical Hodgkin lymphoma.

CDR3 in DNA: TGTGCCAGCAAGACCGGGACAGCCCAAGAGACCCAGTACTTC. Residues: CASKTGTAQETQYF. V and J are TRBV27 and TRBJ2-5, with 7 bases identical to TRBD1. After removal of 7 bases from V and 1 base from J, the junction contained 6 bases not matched to a gene. This CDR3 is built from 14 residues. The germline CDR1 and CDR2 sequences are MNHEY and SMNVEV (reference sequence).